The 11 T cell receptor beta chains below come from one sample, sequenced in a study of response to subunit inactivated influenza vaccine. TCRdb analysed the RT-PCR reads with MiXCR anew, one entry per CDR3 protein. The data show some 480,000 distinct CDR3 sequences, with approximately 10% seen just once and 9.5% to 15% held by the top ten. The sequences come from PBMCs from blood, collected roughly 46 days after vaccination. The receptors stem from a man in his forties or fifties who received an inactivated influenza vaccine.

This clonotype has more than one count but fewer than ten. V and J are TRBV4-1 and TRBJ2-6, with D unclear. V lost 0 bases, J lost 5 bases, and 8 bases lay in between. Germline values: CDR1 MGHRA, CDR2 YSYEKL. This CDR3 has 15 amino acids. The CDR3 reads CASSQDPGRANVLTF. The DNA for the CDR3 is TGCGCCAGCAGCCAAGATCCTGGTCGGGCCAACGTCCTGACTTTC.

The V and J genes are TRBV7-2 and TRBJ2-7, with TRBD2 identical over 8 bases. This CDR3 has 16 residues. The V gene's germline CDR1 is SGHTA and CDR2 FQGNSA. Trimming took 6 bases from V and 2 from J; bases not matched to a gene: 12. The CDR3 DNA follows: TGTGCCAGCAGTTTGACCTTTGCGGGAGGCCCCTACGAGCAGTACTTC. Its protein product is CASSLTFAGGPYEQYF.

The chain recombines TRBV29-1 with TRBJ2-2, with no clear D. CDR1 and CDR2 (germline): SQVTM, ANQGSEA. This CDR3 region has 11 residues. Trimming took 5 bases from V and 7 from J, leaving 8 bases between them. This chain's CDR3 is CSVWTGGELFF. The CDR3 nucleotides are TGCAGCGTTTGGACCGGCGGGGAGCTGTTTTTT.

This chain uses TRBV2 with TRBJ2-5; 13 bases match TRBD2. The CDR3 is 16 residues long. Germline V CDR1 and CDR2: SNHLY, FYNNEI. J gave up 5 bases and V 5 bases, and 8 bases lay outside the gene matches. CDR3 region: CASSPRTSGRHETQYF. The CDR3 DNA reads as TGTGCCAGCAGTCCAAGGACTAGCGGGAGACACGAGACCCAGTACTTC.

The CDR3 DNA is TGCAGTGCTAGAGTTCTTGGGGGGGGGAGCTCCTACAATGAGCAGTTCTTC. Amino acid sequence: CSARVLGGGSSYNEQFF. The V gene is TRBV20-1, the J gene TRBJ2-1; 7 bases map to TRBD2. This CDR3 has 17 residues. Germline V CDR1 and CDR2: DFQATT, SNEGSKA (reference sequence). Germline trimming cut 1 base from V and 0 bases from J; bases unmatched to any gene: 9.

This clonotype was observed a handful of times. This chain connects TRBV20-1 to TRBJ2-3; no firm D call. V gave up 6 bases and J gave up 0 bases, with 19 bases separating them. The germline V gene encodes CDR1 DFQATT and CDR2 SNEGSKA (reference sequence). The CDR3 length is 16 residues. The CDR3 DNA sequence: TGCAGTGCCAGTTCCAGGACCTTAACTAGCACAGATACGCAGTATTTT. Protein: CSASSRTLTSTDTQYF.

This clonotype was picked up a small number of times. The chain is built from TRBV4-3 and TRBJ2-6, with D unresolved. Germline V gene sequence: CDR1 LGHNA, CDR2 YSLEER. CDR3 size: 15 residues. V was shortened by 1 base and J by 0 bases, with 4 bases between the two germline ends. Written as DNA, the CDR3 is TGCGCCAGCAGCCAAGTGCACTCTGGGGCCAACGTCCTGACTTTC. Translating it yields CASSQVHSGANVLTF.

This clonotype showed up many times. The chain has TRBV7-2 and TRBJ2-3; D remains unclear. The CDR3 runs 15 residues. Germline-derived CDR1 and CDR2 are SGHTA and FQGNSA. V gave up 4 bases and J gave up 2 bases, with 13 bases separating them. Here the CDR3 reads CASSSGSFYTDTQYF. CDR3 nucleotides: TGTGCCAGCAGCTCAGGCTCTTTCTACACAGATACGCAGTATTTT. The full variable domain, rest sourced from reference TRBV7-2 and TRBJ2-3, is GAGVSQSPSNKVTEKGKDVELRCDPISGHTALYWYRQSLGQGLEFLIYFQGNSAPDKSGLPSDRFSAERTGGSVSTLTIQRTQQEDSAVYLCASSSGSFYTDTQYFGPGTRLTVL.

In its sample, this clonotype was seen many times. The V gene is TRBV5-1, the J gene TRBJ1-1; unclear D gene. With 1 base removed from V and 5 bases from J, the gap between germline ends came to 9 bases. CDR1 and CDR2 from the germline V gene are SGHRS and YFSETQ. The CDR3 totals 13 residues. The chain's CDR3 is CASSLNPETEAFF. CDR3 nucleotides: TGCGCCAGCAGCTTGAATCCTGAAACTGAAGCTTTCTTT.

This clonotype was seen many times. In DNA form, the CDR3 reads TGTGCCAGCAGTTCCCCGGGGTCCCTAGCGGGGACCTACAATGAGCAGTTCTTC. Protein sequence: CASSSPGSLAGTYNEQFF. The rearrangement uses TRBV6-5 and TRBJ2-1; 9 bases fit TRBD2. The germline V gene has CDR1 MNHEY and CDR2 SVGAGI. V was pared by 4 bases and J by 2 bases, with 12 bases of the junction left unmatched. CDR3 size: 18 residues.

This clonotype has a handful of counts. The J gene is TRBJ2-1, the V gene TRBV7-2, with 9 bases identical to TRBD2. Germline loops: CDR1 SGHTA, CDR2 FQGNSA. Trimming took 5 bases from V and 8 from J; bases not matched to a gene: 10. The length of the CDR3 is 15 residues. The CDR3 DNA reads as TGTGCCAGCAGCCGTCTAGCGGGACCCAGCGATGAGCAGTTCTTC. Translating it yields CASSRLAGPSDEQFF.